Below are 11 T cell receptor beta chains sequenced from a single sample in a study of OX40 agonist ivuxolimab in advanced cancers. Here immunoSEQ multiplex PCR was the method, and the copy in TCRdb shows in-frame clones only, minus some. The data show around 100,000 clones, with approximately 87% seen just once and roughly 5.5% held by the top ten. The input for sequencing was CD4+ or CD8+ T cells sorted from blood, taken in a trial of the OX40 agonist ivuxolimab. These receptors were obtained from an adult with an advanced solid tumor such as melanoma, head and neck, liver or kidney cancer.

The rearrangement joins TRBV18 to TRBJ1-2; D is perhaps TRBD1 (6 bases). V lost 1 base to trimming and J lost 0 bases, with 6 bases between them. The length of the CDR3 is 14 residues. In germline, CDR1 is KGHSH, CDR2 LQKENI. CDR3 bases: TGTGCCAGCTCACCACAGGGGGCTAACTATGGCTACACCTTC. This codes for CASSPQGANYGYTF.

V and J are TRBV5-6 and TRBJ1-2, with TRBD1 as a possible D gene (5 bases). The CDR3 has 16 amino acids. The ends were cut back, 1 base at V and 0 bases at J, with 13 bases in the middle. Germline V CDR1 and CDR2: SGHDT, YYEEEE. The CDR3 DNA reads as TGTGCCAGCAGCTTGCCTATGGGACCGTCTAACTATGGCTACACCTTC. Protein product: CASSLPMGPSNYGYTF.

The chain recombines TRBV15 with TRBJ2-5; TRBD1 aligns across 8 bases. Germline V gene lookup returns CDR1 LNHNV and CDR2 YYDKDF (reference sequence). Losses at the gene ends were 8 bases for V and 4 bases for J; bases not matched to a gene: 6. The CDR3 consists of 13 residues. The CDR3 loop is CATRQGKRETQYF. The CDR3 DNA follows: TGTGCCACCCGACAGGGGAAGCGAGAGACCCAGTACTTC.

Comment on this clone: Other DNA sequences of this sample code for an identical CDR3. This chain uses TRBV6-1 with TRBJ1-5; 7 positions agree with TRBD1. The germline gives CDR1 MNHNS, CDR2 SASEGT. V shed 7 bases and J 0 bases; nucleotides not matched to a gene: 3. The length of the CDR3 is 14 residues. CDR3 amino acids: CASNRGLSNQPQHF. In DNA, the CDR3 is TGTGCCAGCAACAGGGGTCTTAGCAATCAGCCCCAGCATTTT.

The chain is built from TRBV14 and TRBJ2-6; no firm D call. From germline, CDR1 is SGHDN and CDR2 FVKESK. There are 17 residues in the CDR3. V lost 6 bases and J 0 bases, leaving 15 bases between the germline ends. The CDR3 DNA is TGTGCCAGCAGAGGTAAAGGGATTAGCTCTGGGGCCAACGTCCTGACTTTC. Translated: CASRGKGISSGANVLTF.

This clone was seen only a few times. The CDR3 nucleotides read TGTGCCAGCAGGCCCAGGGAACCCTATGGCTACACCTTC. It encodes CASRPREPYGYTF. V gene TRBV28 combines with J gene TRBJ1-2, with a weak D call TRBD1 (5 bases). Germline V lookup: CDR1 MDHEN, CDR2 SYDVKM. The CDR3 loop spans 13 amino acids. The V and J ends lost 6 bases and 4 bases respectively, with 12 bases between them.

The chain recombines TRBV5-1 with TRBJ2-1; 11 bases match TRBD2. CDR1 SGHRS and CDR2 YFSETQ come from the germline V gene. CDR3 size: 16 residues. The junction had 10 bases not matched to a gene; V was cut back by 6 bases and J by 5 bases. The CDR3 protein is CASTPLAGGSHNEQFF. CDR3 DNA sequence: TGCGCCAGCACCCCCTTAGCGGGAGGGTCCCACAATGAGCAGTTCTTC.

This chain uses TRBV28 with TRBJ2-5, with a tentative D call TRBD2 (6 bases). The assigned J gene may be wrong: the sequence end matches TRBJ2-7 better. The CDR3 consists of 12 residues. CDR1 MDHEN and CDR2 SYDVKM come from the germline V gene. This CDR3 is CASSSGAYEQYF. The CDR3 DNA reads as TGTGCCAGCAGTTCGGGAGCCTACGAGCAGTACTTC.

The rearrangement links TRBV6-5 to TRBJ1-6; a possible D gene is TRBD1 (6 bases). The CDR3 totals 16 residues. V shed 0 bases and J shed 5 bases, with 11 bases lying between them. Germline V gene lookup returns CDR1 MNHEY and CDR2 SVGAGI. CDR3 loop: CASSYSARTDNSPLHF. The CDR3 bases are TGTGCCAGCAGTTACTCGGCCAGGACAGATAATTCACCCCTCCACTTT.

This chain connects TRBV6-1 to TRBJ1-4; possibly TRBD1 for D (6 bases). The CDR3 is 14 amino acids. From germline, CDR1 is MNHNS and CDR2 SASEGT. Trimming shortened V by 1 base and J by 6 bases, and 9 bases separated the two germline ends. CDR3 sequence reads: CASSEGRGYEKLFF. The CDR3 DNA sequence: TGTGCCAGCAGTGAAGGCAGGGGTTATGAAAAACTGTTTTTT.

The chain recombines TRBV19 with TRBJ1-3; perhaps TRBD1 as D (6 bases). The CDR3 is made up of 16 amino acids. V lost 3 bases and J lost 0, with 12 bases in between. Germline values: CDR1 LNHDA, CDR2 SQIVND (reference sequence). CDR3 protein: CASSMNRESSGNTIYF. The CDR3 nucleotides read TGTGCCAGTAGTATGAACAGGGAAAGCTCTGGAAACACCATATATTTT.